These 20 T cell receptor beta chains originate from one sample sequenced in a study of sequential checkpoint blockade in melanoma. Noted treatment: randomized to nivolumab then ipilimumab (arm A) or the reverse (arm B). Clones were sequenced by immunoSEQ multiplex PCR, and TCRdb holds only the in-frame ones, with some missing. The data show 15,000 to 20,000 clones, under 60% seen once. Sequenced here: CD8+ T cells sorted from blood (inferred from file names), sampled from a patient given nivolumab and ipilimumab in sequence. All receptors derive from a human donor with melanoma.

The CDR3 region is CASSDRPGVEQDTQYF. The CDR3 nucleotides are TGTGCCAGCAGCGACCGGCCCGGGGTGGAGCAAGATACGCAGTATTTT. This sequence joins TRBV5-4 and TRBJ2-3, with a possible D match to TRBD2 (5 bases). Germline V gene lookup returns CDR1 SGHNT and CDR2 YYREEE (reference sequence). V lost 4 bases and J 5 bases, leaving 20 bases between the germline ends. This CDR3 has 16 amino acids.

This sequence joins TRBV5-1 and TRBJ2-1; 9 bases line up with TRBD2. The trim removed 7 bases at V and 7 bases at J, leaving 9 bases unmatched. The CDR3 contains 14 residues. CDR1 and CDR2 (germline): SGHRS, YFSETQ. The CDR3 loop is CASGTGTSSNEQFF. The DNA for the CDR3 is TGCGCCAGCGGCACCGGGACTAGCAGTAATGAGCAGTTCTTC.

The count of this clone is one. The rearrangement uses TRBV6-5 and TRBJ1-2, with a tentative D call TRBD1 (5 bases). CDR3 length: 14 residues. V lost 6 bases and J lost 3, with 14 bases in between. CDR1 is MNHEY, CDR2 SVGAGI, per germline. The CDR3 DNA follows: TGTGCCAGCAGCACGACGGGAGGGGACTATGGCTACACCTTC. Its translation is CASSTTGGDYGYTF.

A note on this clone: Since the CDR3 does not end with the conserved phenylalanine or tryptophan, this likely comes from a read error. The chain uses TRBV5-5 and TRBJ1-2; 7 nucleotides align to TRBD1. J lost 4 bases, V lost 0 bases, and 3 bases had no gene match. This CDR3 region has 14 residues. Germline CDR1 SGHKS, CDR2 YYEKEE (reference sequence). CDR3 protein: CASSLAAGGYGYTL. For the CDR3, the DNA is TGTGCCAGCAGCTTGGCCGCAGGGGGCTATGGCTACACCCTC.

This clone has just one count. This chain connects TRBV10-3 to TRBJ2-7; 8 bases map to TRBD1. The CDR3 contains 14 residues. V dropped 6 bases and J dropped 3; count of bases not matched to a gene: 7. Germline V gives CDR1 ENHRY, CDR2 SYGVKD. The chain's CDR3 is CAIRAGTGNYEQYF. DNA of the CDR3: TGTGCCATCAGGGCAGGGACAGGCAACTACGAGCAGTACTTC.

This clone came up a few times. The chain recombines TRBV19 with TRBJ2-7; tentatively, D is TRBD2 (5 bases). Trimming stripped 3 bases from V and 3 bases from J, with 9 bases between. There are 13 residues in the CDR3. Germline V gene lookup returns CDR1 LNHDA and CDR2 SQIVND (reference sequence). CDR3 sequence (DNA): TGTGCCAGTAGTATCGGACTGAACTACGAGCAGTACTTC. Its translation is CASSIGLNYEQYF.

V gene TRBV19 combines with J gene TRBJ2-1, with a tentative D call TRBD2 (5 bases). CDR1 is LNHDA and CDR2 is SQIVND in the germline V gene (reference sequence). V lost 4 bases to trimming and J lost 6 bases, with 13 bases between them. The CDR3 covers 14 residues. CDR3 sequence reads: CASSSTRETNEQFF. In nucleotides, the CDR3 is TGTGCCAGTAGTAGTACGAGGGAGACCAATGAGCAGTTCTTC.

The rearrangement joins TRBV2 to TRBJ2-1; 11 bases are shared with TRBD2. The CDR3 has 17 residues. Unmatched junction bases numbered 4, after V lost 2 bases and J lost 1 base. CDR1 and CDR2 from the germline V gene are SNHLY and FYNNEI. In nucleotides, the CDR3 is TGTGCCAGCAGTGAAATTAGCGGGGGGGCGTCCTACAATGAGCAGTTCTTC. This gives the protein CASSEISGGASYNEQFF.

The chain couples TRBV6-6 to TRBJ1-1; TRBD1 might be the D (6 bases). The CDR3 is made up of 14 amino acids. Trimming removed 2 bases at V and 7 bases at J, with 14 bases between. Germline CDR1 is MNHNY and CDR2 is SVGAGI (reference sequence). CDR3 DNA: TGTGCCAGCAGTTACCGTAATACAGGGAATGAAGCTTTCTTT. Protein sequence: CASSYRNTGNEAFF.

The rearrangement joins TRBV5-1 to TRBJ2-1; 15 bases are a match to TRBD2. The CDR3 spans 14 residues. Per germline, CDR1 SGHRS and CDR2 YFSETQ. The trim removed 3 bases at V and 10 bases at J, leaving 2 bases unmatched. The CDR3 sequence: CASSSGLAGGEQFF. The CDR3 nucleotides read TGCGCCAGCAGCTCCGGACTAGCGGGAGGGGAGCAGTTCTTC.

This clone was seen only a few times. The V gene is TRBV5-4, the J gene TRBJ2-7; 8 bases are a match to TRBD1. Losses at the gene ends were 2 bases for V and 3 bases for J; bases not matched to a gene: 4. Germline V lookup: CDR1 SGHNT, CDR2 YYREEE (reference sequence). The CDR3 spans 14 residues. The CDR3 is CASSFPGQVYEQYF. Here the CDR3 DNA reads TGTGCCAGCAGCTTCCCGGGACAGGTCTACGAGCAGTACTTC.

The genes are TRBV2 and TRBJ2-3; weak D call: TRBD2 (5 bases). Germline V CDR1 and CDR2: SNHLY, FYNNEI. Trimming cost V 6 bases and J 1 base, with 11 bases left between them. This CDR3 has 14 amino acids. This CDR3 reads CASSDYGGTDTQYF. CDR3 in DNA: TGTGCCAGCAGCGATTACGGGGGCACAGATACGCAGTATTTT. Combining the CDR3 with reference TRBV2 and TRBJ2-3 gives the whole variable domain EPEVTQTPSHQVTQMGQEVILRCVPISNHLYFYWYRQILGQKVEFLVSFYNNEISEKSEIFDDQFSVERPDGSNFTLKIRSTKLEDSAMYFCASSDYGGTDTQYFGPGTRLTVL.

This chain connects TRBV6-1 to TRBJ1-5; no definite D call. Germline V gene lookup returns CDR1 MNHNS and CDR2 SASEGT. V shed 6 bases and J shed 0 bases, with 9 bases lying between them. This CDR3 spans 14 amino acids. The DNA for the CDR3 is TGTGCCAGCAGGAACGGTTATAGCAATCAGCCCCAGCATTTT. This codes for CASRNGYSNQPQHF.

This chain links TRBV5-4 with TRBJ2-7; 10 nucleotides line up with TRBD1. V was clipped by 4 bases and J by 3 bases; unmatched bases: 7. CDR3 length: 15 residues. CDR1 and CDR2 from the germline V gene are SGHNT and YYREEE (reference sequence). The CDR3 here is CASSQEGQGDYEQYF. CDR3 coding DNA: TGTGCCAGCAGCCAGGAAGGACAGGGGGACTACGAGCAGTACTTC. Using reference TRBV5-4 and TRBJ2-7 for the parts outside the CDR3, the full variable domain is ETGVTQSPTHLIKTRGQQVTLRCSSQSGHNTVSWYQQALGQGPQFIFQYYREEENGRGNFPPRFSGLQFPNYSSELNVNALELDDSALYLCASSQEGQGDYEQYFGPGTRLTVT.

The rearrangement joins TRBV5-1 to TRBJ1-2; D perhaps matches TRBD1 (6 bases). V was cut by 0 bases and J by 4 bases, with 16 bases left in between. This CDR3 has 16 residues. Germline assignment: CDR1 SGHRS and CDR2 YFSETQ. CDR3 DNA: TGCGCCAGCAGCTTGGCCAGGGGAGTATTGCGCTATGGCTACACCTTC. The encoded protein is CASSLARGVLRYGYTF.

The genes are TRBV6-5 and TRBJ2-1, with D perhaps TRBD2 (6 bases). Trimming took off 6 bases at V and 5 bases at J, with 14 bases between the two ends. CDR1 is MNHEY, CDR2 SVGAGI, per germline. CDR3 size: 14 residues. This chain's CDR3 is CASSLMAGNNEQFF. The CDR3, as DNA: TGTGCCAGCAGCTTAATGGCGGGGAACAATGAGCAGTTCTTC.

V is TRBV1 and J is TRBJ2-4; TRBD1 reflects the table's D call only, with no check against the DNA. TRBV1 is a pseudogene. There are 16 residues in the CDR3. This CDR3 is CTSSQDPGINAPIQYF. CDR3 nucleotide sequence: TGCACCAGCAGCCAAGATCCAGGAATAAATGCGCCTATTCAGTACTTC.

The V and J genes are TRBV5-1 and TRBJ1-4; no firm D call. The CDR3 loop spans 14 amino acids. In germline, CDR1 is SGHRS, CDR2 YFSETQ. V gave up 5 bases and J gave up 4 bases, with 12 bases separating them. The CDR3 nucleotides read TGCGCCAGCAGTATGTCGGGATTTAATGAAAAACTGTTTTTT. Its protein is CASSMSGFNEKLFF.

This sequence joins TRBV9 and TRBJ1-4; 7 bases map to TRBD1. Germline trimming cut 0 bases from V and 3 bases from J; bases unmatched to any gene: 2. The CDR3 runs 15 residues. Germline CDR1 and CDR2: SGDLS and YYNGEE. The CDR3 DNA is TGTGCCAGCAGCGTAGGGGGACAGTCTAATGAAAAACTGTTTTTT. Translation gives CASSVGGQSNEKLFF.

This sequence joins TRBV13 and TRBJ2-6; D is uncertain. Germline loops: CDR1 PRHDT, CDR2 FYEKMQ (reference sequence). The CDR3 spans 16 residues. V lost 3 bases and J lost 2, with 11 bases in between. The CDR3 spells CASSFPGMAGANVLTF. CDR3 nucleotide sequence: TGTGCCAGCAGCTTTCCGGGTATGGCTGGGGCCAACGTCCTGACTTTC.